This T cell receptor beta chain is from a study of T cells expressing NK-cell markers. Reanalyzing the 5' RACE reads, TCRdb keeps one entry per CDR3 protein, without DNA. The sample has just under 150,000 distinct CDR3 sequences. This CDR3 region has 18 residues. Germline V gene lookup returns CDR1 SNHLY and CDR2 FYNNEI. Whole-study results and caveats: Six donors carried dominant NKG2C+ clonotypes that made up roughly 1.0-7.0% of their CD8+ T cells.

Comment on this clonotype: Its antigen is currently unknown.

The rearrangement links TRBV2 to TRBJ1-1; TCRdb calls TRBD1, which cannot be checked without DNA. The TCR was taken from a man aged 18 to 30 in good health. Material for sequencing was blood T cells: a sorted CD56 or NKG2C T cell subset, CD4+ or CD8+ T cells, or bulk PBMC T cells (not recorded which). The CDR3 loop is CASSHPLPGTGDNTEAFF.